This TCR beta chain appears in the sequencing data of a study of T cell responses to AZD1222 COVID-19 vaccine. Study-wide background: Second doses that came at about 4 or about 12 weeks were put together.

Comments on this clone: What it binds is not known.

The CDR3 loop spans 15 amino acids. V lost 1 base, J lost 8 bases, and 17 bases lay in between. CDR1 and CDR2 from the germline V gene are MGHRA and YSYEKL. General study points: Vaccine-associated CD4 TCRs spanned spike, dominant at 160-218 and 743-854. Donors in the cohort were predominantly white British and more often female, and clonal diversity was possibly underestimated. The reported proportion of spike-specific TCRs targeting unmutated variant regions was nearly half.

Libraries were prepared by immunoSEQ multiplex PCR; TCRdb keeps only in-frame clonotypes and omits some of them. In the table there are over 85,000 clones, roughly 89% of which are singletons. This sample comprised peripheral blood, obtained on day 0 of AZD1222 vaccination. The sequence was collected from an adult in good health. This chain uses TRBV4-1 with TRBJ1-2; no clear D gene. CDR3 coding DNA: TGCGCCAGCAGCCAAGCCCCTACAGTTATCGACGGCTACACCTTC. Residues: CASSQAPTVIDGYTF.